The present T cell receptor (beta chain) was sequenced within a study of Tregs in tolerant kidney transplant recipients. Assay: immunoSEQ multiplex PCR; the TCRdb copy retains only in-frame clones and omits some. The sample yields tens of thousands of clones, roughly 80% seen once. General study findings and limits: Nucleotide sequences could not be compared across some patients' samples due to primer changes. Few patients were studied, so findings need validation in larger groups. No direct test of biological reproducibility was done here.

The V gene lost 0 bases and the J gene lost 4 bases, with 19 bases spanning the gap. The germline gives CDR1 MGHRA, CDR2 YSYEKL. The CDR3 covers 17 residues. The nonmyeloablative bone marrow transplants came from related graft donors, with transient mixed chimerism. CD4+CD25+CD127- Tregs, CD4+CD25- non-Tregs, CD4 and CD8 cells were sorted. As to this clone: Its matching antigen is unknown.

The TCR sequence derives from a human patient who received a combined kidney and bone marrow transplant. A share of the T cells may be of graft donor origin. The chain uses TRBV4-1 and TRBJ2-7; possibly TRBD2 for D (6 bases). The source was CD8+ T cells from blood (PBMCs), collected 6 months after the transplant. The CDR3 coding sequence is TGCGCCAGCAGCCAAGATTGGGAGGCCCGGGGCAGGTACGAGCAGTACTTC. It specifies CASSQDWEARGRYEQYF.